This is a list of T cell receptor beta chains from one sample in a study of OX40 agonist ivuxolimab in advanced cancers. The protocol was immunoSEQ multiplex PCR, while the TCRdb copy is restricted to in-frame clones and leaves out a portion. The repertoire holds 70,000 or so clones, with about 93% as singletons. Sequences were derived from CD4+ or CD8+ T cells sorted from blood, sampled in a trial of the OX40 agonist ivuxolimab. These receptor sequences come from an adult with an advanced solid tumor such as melanoma, head and neck, liver or kidney cancer. Each CDR3 is given with its conserved first and last residue. The order of the fields is CDR3 protein, clone size, V gene, J gene. The size field is filled for only some rows; it gives once, few, many or a size class.

CASSLAQGIYNEQFF,-,TRBV7-9,TRBJ2-1
CASSSGGTWEAFF,-,TRBV7-6,TRBJ1-1
CATSGSGATGDDEQYF,-,TRBV15,TRBJ2-7
CASSVEEGRSYEQYF,-,TRBV9,TRBJ2-7
CASAMIRGAKGNTIYF,-,TRBV19,TRBJ1-3
CASSHLRDRVTDTQYF,-,TRBV14,TRBJ2-3
CASSLGGPPGYTF,-,TRBV7-9,TRBJ1-2
CATASGGSYEQYF,-,TRBV19,TRBJ2-7
CASSLEGRERSYEQYF,-,TRBV13,TRBJ2-7
CAWDPGYEETQYF,-,TRBV30,TRBJ2-5
CASSIGERNEQFF,-,TRBV19,TRBJ2-1
CASSSPPYEQYF,-,TRBV5-4,TRBJ2-7
CASNTGGQQETQYF,-,TRBV2,TRBJ2-5
CASSPQGGYFF,-,TRBV11-2,TRBJ1-1
CASKPNTNYGYTF,-,TRBV9,TRBJ1-2
CASSGPQGQGDIYEQYF,-,TRBV5-1,TRBJ2-7
CASTFPQLPLTDTQYF,-,TRBV7-9,TRBJ2-3
CASSWTENTGELFF,-,TRBV2,TRBJ2-2
CASSSRLGNEQFF,-,TRBV14,TRBJ2-1
CASSLLTGLAGGSNTGELFF,-,TRBV27,TRBJ2-2
CATSRDGGYTIYF,-,TRBV15,TRBJ1-3
CASSVGTGTYEQYF,-,TRBV9,TRBJ2-7
CATRDRVSSYEQYF,-,TRBV6-1,TRBJ2-7
CATSPETNTEAFF,-,TRBV15,TRBJ1-1
CASSSLWDNYGYTF,-,TRBV27,TRBJ1-2
CAWSPAGAAYGYTF,-,TRBV30,TRBJ1-2
CASSDQGNQPQHF,-,TRBV9,TRBJ1-5
CASSPLGPGGYEQYF,-,TRBV19,TRBJ2-7
CASSPTTGGQTDTQYF,-,TRBV7-9,TRBJ2-3
CASSQGQNTEAFF,few,TRBV7-6,TRBJ1-1
CASSQGGVDYGYTF,-,TRBV4-1,TRBJ1-2
CASSPPSGGLWNEQFF,-,TRBV9,TRBJ2-1
CASSQERFDEQYF,once,TRBV4-1,TRBJ2-7
CASSLADGGTQYF,-,TRBV5-1,TRBJ2-5
CASSQVRAGELFF,-,TRBV4-1,TRBJ2-2
CASSPDGRAGTDTQYF,few,TRBV19,TRBJ2-3
CAWGGAPYEQYF,once,TRBV30,TRBJ2-7
CASSLVTSGGGTQYF,once,TRBV11-2,TRBJ2-5
CASIQLGRDNEKLFF,-,TRBV5-6,TRBJ1-4
CASRPPGGRETQYF,-,TRBV6-5,TRBJ2-5
CASSLGQNYEQYF,-,TRBV5-6,TRBJ2-7
CAATSGGAYSSYNEQFF,-,TRBV19,TRBJ2-1
CASSYSEGHYEQYF,-,TRBV6-5,TRBJ2-7
CASRPTWGSGVGETQYF,-,TRBV5-4,TRBJ2-5
CASSQDRDPAYEQYF,-,TRBV4-1,TRBJ2-7
CASKGGGRDYNSPLHF,once,TRBV13,TRBJ1-6
CASSLYALNTEAFF,-,TRBV27,TRBJ1-1
CASSILTDSPLHF,-,TRBV19,TRBJ1-6
CASSILQGADNEQFF,-,TRBV19,TRBJ2-1
CARSLTGGHYPDSYNEQFF,-,TRBV5-3,TRBJ2-1
CASSFGGGQVSYEQYF,-,TRBV27,TRBJ2-7
CASGLMGDGYTF,-,TRBV12-5,TRBJ1-2
CASSVDMTNEKLFF,-,TRBV7-2,TRBJ1-4
CASSHLAGTGGDYEQYF,-,TRBV4-2,TRBJ2-7